This T cell receptor beta chain originates from a study of breast tumors, draining lymph nodes, adjacent tissues. Notes on the study in general: Tumor and nontumor repertoires were significantly more similar in luminal-like than in basal-like breast cancer. Compared with lymph nodes, tumors were less diverse; compared with nontumor tissue, more. Data only fit, rather than demonstrated, lymph node origin of most tumor T cells.

TCRdb redid the calling of the multiplex PCR reads with MiXCR, one entry per CDR3 protein. The sample has around 150,000 distinct CDR3 sequences; more than 20% are singletons. The table lists this clonotype with many counts. What it recognizes is unknown. Samples came from axillary lymph nodes draining the breast cancer. This sequence originates from a female donor with breast cancer. Some clones in this sample may be carry-over from other donors' samples. The sequenced material came from axillary lymph node tissue.

For the CDR3, the DNA is TGTGCCAGCAGTCAGACTAGCAATGAGCAGTTCTTC. Amino acids: CASSQTSNEQFF. The chain employs TRBV2 and TRBJ2-1; a weak D match, TRBD2 (6 bases). CDR1 SNHLY and CDR2 FYNNEI come from the germline V gene. Trimming left V 5 bases short and J 6 bases short, with 8 bases between. CDR3 size: 12 residues. The full variable domain, rest sourced from reference TRBV2 and TRBJ2-1, is EPEVTQTPSHQVTQMGQEVILRCVPISNHLYFYWYRQILGQKVEFLVSFYNNEISEKSEIFDDQFSVERPDGSNFTLKIRSTKLEDSAMYFCASSQTSNEQFFGPGTRLTVL.